These 24 T cell receptor beta chains were all obtained from the same sample, sequenced in a study of blood T cell repertoires in COVID-19. Profiling relied on immunoSEQ multiplex PCR, and the TCRdb table lists in-frame clones only, not all of them. The sample includes 75,000 to 90,000 clones, 90% seen only once; the top ten take about 6.3%. Sequenced sample: peripheral blood. The source is a man younger than 30 with COVID-19, enrolled during active disease.

The chain recombines TRBV5-8 with TRBJ1-6; 8 nucleotides agree with TRBD1. Germline-derived CDR1 and CDR2 are SGHTS and YDEGEE. The CDR3 covers 14 residues. V dropped 0 bases and J dropped 7; count of bases not matched to a gene: 0. The CDR3 sequence: CASSLGQGNSPLHF. In nucleotides, the CDR3 is TGTGCCAGCAGCTTGGGACAGGGGAATTCACCCCTCCACTTT.

The chain couples TRBV5-8 to TRBJ1-5; D is possibly TRBD1 (6 bases). There are 15 residues in the CDR3. The V end was cut by 2 bases, the J end by 3 bases, with 12 bases between. Germline loops: CDR1 SGHTS, CDR2 YDEGEE. As DNA, the CDR3 is TGTGCCAGCAGCTTCGGACAGACCGACAATCAGCCCCAGCATTTT. This sequence encodes CASSFGQTDNQPQHF.

In this sample, this clone turned up a few times. Within the sample, other DNA sequences also encode this same CDR3. The V and J genes are TRBV29-1 and TRBJ2-3; 9 bases map to TRBD1. Trimming took 5 bases from V and 1 from J; bases not matched to a gene: 1. CDR3 length: 13 amino acids. CDR1 SQVTM and CDR2 ANQGSEA come from the germline V gene. The CDR3: CSVRQGGTDTQYF. The CDR3 DNA reads as TGCAGCGTTCGACAGGGGGGCACAGATACGCAGTATTTT.

The chain uses TRBV28 and TRBJ1-2, with 8 bases that match TRBD1. V was pared by 5 bases and J by 3 bases, with 8 bases of the junction left unmatched. Germline V gives CDR1 MDHEN, CDR2 SYDVKM. CDR3 size: 15 residues. For the CDR3, the DNA is TGTGCCAGCAGTGTCAGGGGGCGCGACGACTATGGCTACACCTTC. It translates to CASSVRGRDDYGYTF.

This chain links TRBV18 with TRBJ2-5, with unresolved D. This CDR3 has 14 amino acids. Germline V lookup: CDR1 KGHSH, CDR2 LQKENI. V dropped 3 bases and J dropped 1 base, with 9 bases sitting between them. CDR3 nucleotide sequence: TGTGCCAGCTCACCCCTTGGGCCCCAAGAGACCCAGTACTTC. Translated: CASSPLGPQETQYF.

CDR3 in DNA: TGTGCCAGCAGCGTACATTGGGATAGCGCCTATTCTCCGAGGTTCTTC. Its protein is CASSVHWDSAYSPRFF. The chain recombines TRBV9 with TRBJ2-1; possibly TRBD2 for D (5 bases). The CDR3 is 16 residues long. Germline CDR1 SGDLS, CDR2 YYNGEE. V was pared by 1 base and J by 15 bases, with 26 bases between. Based on the CDR3 plus reference TRBV9 and TRBJ2-1, the full variable domain is DSGVTQTPKHLITATGQRVTLRCSPRSGDLSVYWYQQSLDQGLQFLIQYYNGEERAKGNILERFSAQQFPDLHSELNLSSLELGDSALYFCASSVHWDSAYSPRFFGPGTRLTVL.

This clone has more than one count but fewer than ten. The chain has TRBV6-1 and TRBJ2-7; 10 positions match TRBD1. Unmatched junction bases numbered 8, after V lost 2 bases and J lost 4 bases. The V gene's germline CDR1 is MNHNS and CDR2 SASEGT. The CDR3 runs 16 residues. CDR3 coding DNA: TGTGCCAGCAGTGAATACGGGACAGGGGCCTATTACGAGCAGTACTTC. Its protein is CASSEYGTGAYYEQYF.

The CDR3 is CATHDTGELFF. The CDR3 DNA reads TGTGCCACCCATGACACCGGGGAGCTGTTTTTT. J is TRBJ2-2 and V is TRBV19; no firm D call. V lost 10 bases to trimming and J lost 3 bases, with 6 bases between them. From germline, CDR1 is LNHDA and CDR2 SQIVND (reference sequence). CDR3 size: 11 residues.

The chain carries TRBV29-1 and TRBJ1-1; no firm D call. Germline-derived CDR1 and CDR2 are SQVTM and ANQGSEA. Trimming removed 4 bases at V and 0 bases at J, with 15 bases between. The CDR3 extends over 15 amino acids. The CDR3 DNA sequence: TGCAGCGTTGGCCGGGTGGCATCGATGAACACTGAAGCTTTCTTT. It translates to CSVGRVASMNTEAFF.

The gene calls are TRBV5-6 and TRBJ1-5; D is possibly TRBD1 (5 bases). The V end lost 4 bases, the J end lost 0 bases, and 5 bases lay between the germline ends. This CDR3 is 13 amino acids long. CDR1 is SGHDT, CDR2 YYEEEE, per germline. CDR3 region: CASSQGSNQPQHF. In DNA form, the CDR3 reads TGTGCCAGCAGCCAGGGTAGCAATCAGCCCCAGCATTTT.

The V gene is TRBV7-9, the J gene TRBJ2-2, with TRBD2 as a possible D gene (5 bases). This CDR3 contains 15 residues. Trimming removed 4 bases at V and 6 bases at J, with 15 bases between. Germline CDR1 SEHNR, CDR2 FQNEAQ (reference sequence). The CDR3 loop is CASSSGELVPGELFF. For the CDR3, the DNA is TGTGCCAGCAGCTCCGGGGAACTAGTCCCCGGGGAGCTGTTTTTT.

This clone is a singleton in its sample. V is TRBV5-1 and J is TRBJ2-1; 7 bases match TRBD2. The CDR3 is 14 residues long. Germline loops: CDR1 SGHRS, CDR2 YFSETQ. Trimming took 4 bases from V and 0 from J; bases not matched to a gene: 1. The CDR3 sequence: CASSPGGSYNEQFF. In DNA form, the CDR3 reads TGCGCCAGCAGCCCGGGGGGCTCCTACAATGAGCAGTTCTTC. The full variable domain, its missing parts supplied by reference TRBV5-1 and TRBJ2-1, is KAGVTQTPRYLIKTRGQQVTLSCSPISGHRSVSWYQQTPGQGLQFLFEYFSETQRNKGNFPGRFSGRQFSNSRSEMNVSTLELGDSALYLCASSPGGSYNEQFFGPGTRLTVL.

The chain employs TRBV24-1 and TRBJ2-5; D is undetermined. Germline CDR1 and CDR2: KGHDR and SFDVKD. This CDR3 is 16 amino acids long. Between the trimmed V and J ends, which lost 4 bases and 2 bases, there was a span of 16 bases. The CDR3, as DNA: TGTGCCACCAGTGAGCGCGGTCTTGGCGGTCAAGAGACCCAGTACTTC. This codes for CATSERGLGGQETQYF.

The CDR3 loop reads CASSPRVARNYEQYF. The CDR3 DNA follows: TGTGCCAGCAGCCCCAGGGTCGCCAGGAACTACGAGCAGTACTTC. The V and J genes are TRBV7-9 and TRBJ2-7, with a possible D match to TRBD1 (5 bases). This CDR3 contains 15 residues. The V end was cut by 5 bases, the J end by 3 bases, with 17 bases between. Germline CDR1 is SEHNR and CDR2 is FQNEAQ (reference sequence).

The chain carries TRBV19 and TRBJ1-2; weak D call: TRBD1 (6 bases). CDR1 LNHDA and CDR2 SQIVND come from the germline V gene (reference sequence). This CDR3 has 17 amino acids. V shed 7 bases and J shed 4 bases, with 25 bases lying between them. CDR3 residues: CASTRGRGTPWSYGYTF. In DNA, the CDR3 is TGTGCCAGTACCCGGGGGAGGGGGACACCCTGGAGCTATGGCTACACCTTC.

This chain connects TRBV7-9 to TRBJ1-3; 7 nucleotides match TRBD1. With 5 bases clipped from V and 4 bases from J, the junction kept 8 bases outside the gene matches. Germline V lookup: CDR1 SEHNR, CDR2 FQNEAQ (reference sequence). The CDR3 sequence is 15 residues long. The CDR3 DNA reads as TGTGCCAGCAGCCCGGCTACAGGGGCCGGAAACACCATATATTTT. It translates to CASSPATGAGNTIYF.

This chain links TRBV19 with TRBJ2-3; D is possibly TRBD1 (5 bases). The CDR3 loop spans 14 amino acids. CDR1 is LNHDA, CDR2 SQIVND, per germline (reference sequence). V was clipped by 0 bases and J by 4 bases, with 8 bases between them. CDR3 nucleotides: TGTGCCAGTAGTATAGAGGACAATTCAGATACGCAGTATTTT. As protein: CASSIEDNSDTQYF.

The rearrangement uses TRBV7-2 and TRBJ1-5; 8 positions agree with TRBD1. CDR1 and CDR2 (germline): SGHTA, FQGNSA. This CDR3 comprises 15 residues. Losses at the gene ends were 3 bases for V and 1 base for J; bases not matched to a gene: 2. The CDR3 loop is CASSFRQGSNQPQHF. In nucleotides, the CDR3 is TGTGCCAGCAGCTTTCGACAGGGGAGCAATCAGCCCCAGCATTTT. The full variable domain, in which reference TRBV7-2 and TRBJ1-5 provide the parts outside the CDR3, is GAGVSQSPSNKVTEKGKDVELRCDPISGHTALYWYRQSLGQGLEFLIYFQGNSAPDKSGLPSDRFSAERTGGSVSTLTIQRTQQEDSAVYLCASSFRQGSNQPQHFGDGTRLSIL.

V and J are TRBV4-1 and TRBJ2-2, with 7 bases fitting TRBD2. Germline CDR1 MGHRA, CDR2 YSYEKL. This CDR3 spans 16 amino acids. The junction had 8 bases not matched to a gene; V was cut back by 4 bases and J by 3 bases. CDR3 sequence (DNA): TGCGCCAGCAGCCTCGGGCTAGCGGTGTACACCGGGGAGCTGTTTTTT. This translates into CASSLGLAVYTGELFF.

V is TRBV14 and J is TRBJ2-7, with 8 bases identical to TRBD2. Germline assignment: CDR1 SGHDN and CDR2 FVKESK. The CDR3 extends over 14 amino acids. The V segment lost 5 bases and the J segment 0 bases; nucleotides outside the gene matches: 3. CDR3 bases: TGTGCCAGCAGCGTCACTAGCGGCTCCTACGAGCAGTACTTC. This gives the protein CASSVTSGSYEQYF.

The J gene is TRBJ1-2, the V gene TRBV9; unclear D gene. Trimming shortened V by 2 bases and J by 7 bases, and 21 bases separated the two germline ends. The CDR3 runs to 16 residues. Germline V gene sequence: CDR1 SGDLS, CDR2 YYNGEE. The CDR3 nucleotides are TGTGCCAGCAGCGTCCCCCGGGGTGGAAGGGCCGGTGGCTACACCTTC. Translating it yields CASSVPRGGRAGGYTF.

The chain links TRBV4-3 to TRBJ2-3, with D possibly TRBD1 on 5 matching bases. The V gene's germline CDR1 is LGHNA and CDR2 YSLEER. Trimming cost V 4 bases and J 2 bases, with 13 bases left between them. This CDR3 is 15 amino acids long. CDR3: CASSLGHFTTDTQYF. The DNA for the CDR3 is TGCGCCAGCAGCCTCGGACACTTCACCACAGATACGCAGTATTTT.

The chain combines TRBV19 with TRBJ1-1; the D is unclear. Germline CDR1 LNHDA, CDR2 SQIVND (reference sequence). V dropped 3 bases and J dropped 6 bases, with 20 bases sitting between them. CDR3 length: 16 amino acids. The CDR3: CASSMPRTDTRPEAFF. The CDR3 DNA reads TGTGCCAGTAGTATGCCGAGGACTGATACTCGCCCTGAAGCTTTCTTT.

This chain connects TRBV11-3 to TRBJ2-1, with 8 positions matching TRBD1. The CDR3 has 17 residues. V gave up 5 bases and J gave up 6 bases; unmatched junction bases: 15. CDR1 SGHNT and CDR2 YENEEA come from the germline V gene. The CDR3 protein is CASSPGQGETVGNEQFF. The CDR3 DNA sequence: TGTGCCAGCAGCCCCGGACAGGGCGAGACCGTTGGCAATGAGCAGTTCTTC.